The clone carrying this T cell receptor (beta chain) was observed once. Antigen: not known. The data stem from a study of cytomegalovirus exposure and HLA in healthy donors. The study's findings and limits: Most TCR sequences proved rare, with some public TCRs found in many donors. Researchers reported that a few CMV-associated chains were confirmed in vitro as CMV antigen-specific.

Profiled with immunoSEQ multiplex PCR; TCRdb holds only in-frame clones, not every one. The repertoire holds fewer than 55,000 clones, 92% seen once, with almost 1.5% in the top ten. V gave up 4 bases and J gave up 2 bases; unmatched junction bases: 13. This CDR3 region has 17 residues. The germline gives CDR1 SGHRS, CDR2 YFSETQ. This sequence was found in a man aged 18 to 30 in good health and CMV-seronegative. Sequencing used PBMCs. This chain uses TRBV5-1 with TRBJ2-7; 9 bases align to TRBD1. The CDR3 spells CASSLTTGGASPYEQYF. Here the CDR3 DNA reads TGCGCCAGCAGCCTAACCACAGGGGGCGCGAGTCCCTACGAGCAGTACTTC.